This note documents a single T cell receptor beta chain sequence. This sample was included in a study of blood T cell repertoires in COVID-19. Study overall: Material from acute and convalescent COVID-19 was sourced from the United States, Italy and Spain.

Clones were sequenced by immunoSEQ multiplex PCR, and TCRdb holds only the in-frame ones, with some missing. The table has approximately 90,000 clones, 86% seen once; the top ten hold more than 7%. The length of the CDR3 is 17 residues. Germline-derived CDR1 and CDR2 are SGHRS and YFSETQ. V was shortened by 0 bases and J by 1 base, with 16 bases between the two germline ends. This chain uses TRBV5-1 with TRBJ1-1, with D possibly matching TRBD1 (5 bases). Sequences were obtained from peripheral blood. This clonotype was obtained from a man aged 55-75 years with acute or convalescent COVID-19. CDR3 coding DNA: TGCGCCAGCAGCTTGGAAGGGGTTTCGGCGACGAACACTGAAGCTTTCTTT. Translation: CASSLEGVSATNTEAFF.